This T cell receptor beta chain was obtained from a study of regulatory T cells. Study conclusions and caveats: CD3G-deficient patients' regulatory T cells showed reduced Shannon diversity versus autologous conventional CD4+ and control regulatory cells.

The V segment lost 5 bases and the J segment 8 bases; nucleotides outside the gene matches: 5. This CDR3 spans 13 amino acids. Germline-derived CDR1 and CDR2 are SGHVS and FNYEAQ. Notes on this clone: The antigen remains undetermined.

Primers: 52 TRBV forward and 13 TRBJ reverse. Clones were sequenced by immunoSEQ multiplex PCR, and TCRdb holds only the in-frame ones, with some missing. Altogether approximately 3,700 clones are present, 91% being singletons, with the ten largest covering about 2.7%. The chain employs TRBV7-6 and TRBJ2-1, with 8 positions matching TRBD2. This TCR was sampled from a child aged 2-9 years with CD3G deficiency. The sequenced material came from CD4+ Tregs sorted from blood. CDR3 coding DNA: TGTGCCAGCAGCCCAGGGACTAGTCATGAGCAGTTCTTC. It is translated as CASSPGTSHEQFF.